These T cell receptor beta chains were read from a single sample in a study of early T cells in non-severe SARS-CoV-2 infection. Each CDR3 protein is one row after TCRdb ran MiXCR on the 5' RACE reads. In the table there are 95,000 to 100,000 distinct CDR3 sequences, about 13% of which are singletons. Sequenced material: whole blood. The receptors here all came from an adult who was a healthcare worker with PCR-confirmed SARS-CoV-2 infection or an uninfected control (not recorded which). CDR3s leave out the opening cysteine and the closing phenylalanine or tryptophan. The D gene is left open where the match is weak.

v_call: TRBV6-2/TRBV6-3; d_call: -; cdr3_aa: ASSPLSGGETQY
v_call: TRBV7-3; d_call: TRBD1; cdr3_aa: ASSLGTAQETQY
v_call: TRBV12-3/TRBV12-4; d_call: -; cdr3_aa: ASSLSADGYT
v_call: TRBV11-2; d_call: -; cdr3_aa: ASGGGGYGYT
v_call: TRBV15; d_call: -; cdr3_aa: ATSRVGNEKLF
v_call: TRBV7-2; d_call: -; cdr3_aa: ASSLQGAYEQY
v_call: TRBV5-6; d_call: -; cdr3_aa: ASSATRIGYQETQY
v_call: TRBV12-3/TRBV12-4; d_call: -; cdr3_aa: ASSLVGGSSYEQY
v_call: TRBV10-1; d_call: TRBD2; cdr3_aa: ARIGLAGVDTQY
v_call: TRBV24-1; d_call: -; cdr3_aa: ATRGAANEKLF
v_call: TRBV5-6; d_call: -; cdr3_aa: ASSLQGLRYLDEQY
v_call: TRBV12-3/TRBV12-4; d_call: TRBD2; cdr3_aa: ASSLQRGGLEQF
v_call: TRBV5-1; d_call: -; cdr3_aa: ASSSLDRSDTQY